The clone carrying this T cell receptor (beta chain) showed up just a few times. The authors' processing: Amplification with reference gene primers provided the estimates of nucleated cell counts. The table came from immunoSEQ multiplex PCR; TCRdb's copy has only in-frame clones and leaves some out. D and trimming were read from the DNA, whereas the V and J calls and clone size are those reported in that table. The table records 180,000 or so clones, about 81% of them present only once. This specimen comes from a study of blood T cell repertoires in COVID-19. Study summary: Spain, Italy and the United States supplied samples that represented acute and convalescent COVID-19. Sources were T cells, B-cell-depleted T cells, or PBMCs; the material itself was cDNA or gDNA.

The sequenced sample consisted of peripheral blood. The TCR originated in an elderly woman with COVID-19, enrolled during active disease.

In DNA, the CDR3 is TGTGCCAGCAGCCGGGACAGTTCCTACGAGCAGTACTTC. As protein: CASSRDSSYEQYF. The rearrangement joins TRBV7-3 to TRBJ2-7; 7 bases map to TRBD1. Trimming took 5 bases from V and 1 from J; bases not matched to a gene: 2. The CDR3 covers 13 residues. Germline V gene sequence: CDR1 SGHTA, CDR2 FQGTGA.